This T cell receptor (beta chain) derives from a study of blood T cells in healthy people across ages. Study-level results: CMV status of donors was not determined, possibly confounding expanded clonotype changes. Diversity of TCR beta per million T cells declined in a roughly linear way with age.

V was clipped by 0 bases and J by 7 bases, with 13 bases between them. The CDR3 is made up of 15 amino acids. The germline V gene has CDR1 SGHAT and CDR2 FQNNGV. Every donor gave 9 to 10 milliliters of peripheral blood. Using a J-beta primer mix together with a sample-barcoded 5' primer, a second PCR was run for about 6 to 12 cycles. Each of the samples gave a minimum of 3 million paired-end reads that contained CDR3. A single record per CDR3 protein comes from TCRdb applying MiXCR to the 5' RACE reads. The profile shows roughly 700,000 distinct CDR3 sequences, 49% of them singletons. Note on this clonotype: Its antigen remains unknown.

The sequence was obtained from a woman aged 55-69 years in good health. The chain uses TRBV11-2 and TRBJ2-1, with a tentative D call TRBD2 (5 bases). Sequencing input: blood. In DNA form, the CDR3 reads TGTGCCAGCAGCTTAGATGCTGGGAGTAGGAATGAGCAGTTCTTC. Its protein is CASSLDAGSRNEQFF.